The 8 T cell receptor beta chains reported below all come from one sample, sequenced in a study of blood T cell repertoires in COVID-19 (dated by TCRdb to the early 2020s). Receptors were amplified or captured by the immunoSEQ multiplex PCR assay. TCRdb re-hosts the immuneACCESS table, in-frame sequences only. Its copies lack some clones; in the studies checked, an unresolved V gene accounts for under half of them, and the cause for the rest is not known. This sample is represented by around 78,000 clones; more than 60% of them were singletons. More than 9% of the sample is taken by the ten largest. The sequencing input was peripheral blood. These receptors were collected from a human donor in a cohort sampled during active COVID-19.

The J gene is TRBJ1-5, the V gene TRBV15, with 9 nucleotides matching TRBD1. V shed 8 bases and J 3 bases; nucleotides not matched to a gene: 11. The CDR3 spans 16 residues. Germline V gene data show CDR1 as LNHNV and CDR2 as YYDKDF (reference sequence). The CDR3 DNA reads TGTGCCACCGCATGGGGGGACAGGGATTCCAATCAGCCCCAGCATTTT. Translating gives CATAWGDRDSNQPQHF. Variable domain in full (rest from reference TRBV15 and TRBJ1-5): DAMVIQNPRYQVTQFGKPVTLSCSQTLNHNVMYWYQQKSSQAPKLLFHYYDKDFNNEADTPDNFQSRRPNTSFCFLDIRSPGLGDTAMYLCATAWGDRDSNQPQHFGDGTRLSIL.

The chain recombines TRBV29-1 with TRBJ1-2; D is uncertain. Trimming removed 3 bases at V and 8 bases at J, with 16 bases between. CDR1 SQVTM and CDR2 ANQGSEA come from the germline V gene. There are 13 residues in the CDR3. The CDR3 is CSVEALLAHGYTF. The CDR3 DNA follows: TGCAGCGTTGAGGCCCTCCTGGCCCACGGCTACACCTTC. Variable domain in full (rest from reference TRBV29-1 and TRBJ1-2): SAVISQKPSRDICQRGTSLTIQCQVDSQVTMMFWYRQQPGQSLTLIATANQGSEATYESGFVIDKFPISRPNLTFSTLTVSNMSPEDSSIYLCSVEALLAHGYTFGSGTRLTVV.

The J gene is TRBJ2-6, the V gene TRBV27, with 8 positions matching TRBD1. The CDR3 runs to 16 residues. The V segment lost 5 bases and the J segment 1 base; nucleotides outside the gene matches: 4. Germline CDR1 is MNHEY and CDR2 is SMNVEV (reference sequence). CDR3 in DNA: TGTGCCAGCAGTCGCCGGGACAGGTCTGGGGCCAACGTCCTGACTTTC. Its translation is CASSRRDRSGANVLTF.

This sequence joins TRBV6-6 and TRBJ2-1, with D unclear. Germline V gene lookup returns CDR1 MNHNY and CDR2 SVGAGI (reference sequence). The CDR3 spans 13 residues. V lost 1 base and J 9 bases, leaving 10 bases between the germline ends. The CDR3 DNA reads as TGTGCCAGCAGTTACTTGTCGGCGGTTGAGCAGTTCTTC. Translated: CASSYLSAVEQFF.

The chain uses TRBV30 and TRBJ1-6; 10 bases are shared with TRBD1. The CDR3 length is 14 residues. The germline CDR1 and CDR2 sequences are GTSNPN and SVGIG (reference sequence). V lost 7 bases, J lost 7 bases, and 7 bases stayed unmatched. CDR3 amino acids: CASRRDRGNSPLHF. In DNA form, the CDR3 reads TGTGCCTCTCGTCGGGACAGGGGCAATTCACCCCTCCACTTT.

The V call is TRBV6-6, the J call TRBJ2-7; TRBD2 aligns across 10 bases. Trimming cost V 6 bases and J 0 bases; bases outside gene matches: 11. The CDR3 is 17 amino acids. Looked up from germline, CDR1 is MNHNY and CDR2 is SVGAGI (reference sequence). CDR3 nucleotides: TGTGCCAGCAGCCGAGGAACGAGCGGGGGGGTCTCCTACGAGCAGTACTTC. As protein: CASSRGTSGGVSYEQYF.

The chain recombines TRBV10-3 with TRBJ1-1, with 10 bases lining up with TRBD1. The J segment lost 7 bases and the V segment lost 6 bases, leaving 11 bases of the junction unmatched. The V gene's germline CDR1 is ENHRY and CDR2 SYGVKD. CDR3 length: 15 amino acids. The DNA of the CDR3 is TGTGCCATCAGGAATTGGGACAGGGGTACGAATGAAGCTTTCTTT. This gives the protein CAIRNWDRGTNEAFF.

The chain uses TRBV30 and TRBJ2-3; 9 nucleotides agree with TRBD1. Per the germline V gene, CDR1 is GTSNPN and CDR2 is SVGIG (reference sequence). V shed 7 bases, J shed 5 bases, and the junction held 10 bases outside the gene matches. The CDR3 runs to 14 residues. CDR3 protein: CASEQGAVGDTQYF. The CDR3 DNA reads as TGTGCCTCAGAACAGGGGGCGGTTGGAGATACGCAGTATTTT.